This TCR beta chain was obtained from a study of Graves' ophthalmopathy and Graves' hyperthyroidism. Whole-study context: Peripheral blood was obtained at first diagnosis, ahead of any treatment.

The CDR3 is 14 amino acids. The germline V gene encodes CDR1 DFQATT and CDR2 SNEGSKA (reference sequence). Losses at the gene ends were 5 bases for V and 0 bases for J; bases not matched to a gene: 4. Ophthalmopathy donors were characterized by moderate-to-severe activity, CAS of at least 3, NOSPECS of at least 4, and duration under 3 months. It was from roughly 10 ml of fresh peripheral blood that the PBMCs came. This clonotype was counted many times. The authors amplified TCR beta CDR3 regions, and they did so from RNA transcripts for repertoire sequencing. Second-round multiplex PCR came after first-round RT-PCR with HTBI primers. TCRdb re-called the multiplex PCR reads through MiXCR, storing one row per CDR3 protein. This repertoire shows almost 400,000 distinct CDR3 sequences, around 16% found once; its top ten account for more than 1.5%.

The sequence derives from a woman between 18 and 30 years old with Graves' ophthalmopathy. The sequencing sample was made of peripheral blood. This chain links TRBV20-1 with TRBJ2-7; TRBD1 matches 10 bases. CDR3 protein: CSAPRTGGSYEQYF. The CDR3 DNA reads TGCAGTGCTCCAAGGACAGGGGGCTCCTACGAGCAGTACTTC.